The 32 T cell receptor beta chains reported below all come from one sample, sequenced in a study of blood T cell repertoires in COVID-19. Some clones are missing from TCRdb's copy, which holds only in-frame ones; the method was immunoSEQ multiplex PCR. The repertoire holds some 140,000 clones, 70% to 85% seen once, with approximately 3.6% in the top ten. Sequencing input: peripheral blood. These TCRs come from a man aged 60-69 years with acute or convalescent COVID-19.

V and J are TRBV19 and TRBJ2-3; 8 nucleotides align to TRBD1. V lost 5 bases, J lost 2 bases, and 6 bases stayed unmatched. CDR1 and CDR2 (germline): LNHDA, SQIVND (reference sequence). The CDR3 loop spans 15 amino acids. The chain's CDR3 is CASSRRDRNTDTQYF. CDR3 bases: TGTGCCAGTAGTCGCCGGGACAGGAACACAGATACGCAGTATTTT.

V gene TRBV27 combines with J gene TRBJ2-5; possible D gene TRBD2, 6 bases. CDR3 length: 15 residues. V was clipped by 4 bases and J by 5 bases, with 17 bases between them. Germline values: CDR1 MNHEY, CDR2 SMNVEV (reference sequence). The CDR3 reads CASSSATGAVETQYF. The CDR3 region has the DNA TGTGCCAGCAGTTCCGCTACGGGAGCAGTGGAGACCCAGTACTTC.

The chain's CDR3 is CAWAAVVGEAFF. The CDR3, as DNA: TGTGCCTGGGCAGCGGTGGTGGGTGAAGCTTTCTTT. The chain employs TRBV30 and TRBJ1-1; D is ambiguous. Germline lookup yields CDR1 GTSNPN and CDR2 SVGIG (reference sequence). The V end was cut by 5 bases, the J end by 7 bases, with 14 bases between. This CDR3 contains 12 residues.

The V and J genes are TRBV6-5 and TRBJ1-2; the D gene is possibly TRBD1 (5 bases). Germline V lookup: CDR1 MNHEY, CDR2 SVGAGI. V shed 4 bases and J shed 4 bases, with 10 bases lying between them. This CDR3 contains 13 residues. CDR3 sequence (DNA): TGTGCCAGCAGTTTCCCGGGGGGCTATGGCTACACCTTC. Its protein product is CASSFPGGYGYTF.

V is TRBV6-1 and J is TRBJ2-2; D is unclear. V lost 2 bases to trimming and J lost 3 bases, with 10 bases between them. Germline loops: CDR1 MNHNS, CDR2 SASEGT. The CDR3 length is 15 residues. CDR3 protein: CASSESASYTGELFF. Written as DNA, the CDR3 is TGTGCCAGCAGTGAATCTGCGTCGTACACCGGGGAGCTGTTTTTT.

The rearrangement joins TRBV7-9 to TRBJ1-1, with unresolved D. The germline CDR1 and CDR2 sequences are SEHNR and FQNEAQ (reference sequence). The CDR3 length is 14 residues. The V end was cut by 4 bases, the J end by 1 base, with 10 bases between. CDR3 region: CASSSDFSNTEAFF. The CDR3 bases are TGTGCCAGCAGCTCGGACTTCTCGAACACTGAAGCTTTCTTT.

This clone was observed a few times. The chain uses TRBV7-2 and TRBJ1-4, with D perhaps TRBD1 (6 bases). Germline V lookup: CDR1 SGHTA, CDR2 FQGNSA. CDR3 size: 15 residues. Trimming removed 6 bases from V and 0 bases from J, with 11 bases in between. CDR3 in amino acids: CASRLQGSTNEKLFF. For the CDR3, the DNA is TGTGCCAGCAGGCTACAGGGCTCAACTAATGAAAAACTGTTTTTT.

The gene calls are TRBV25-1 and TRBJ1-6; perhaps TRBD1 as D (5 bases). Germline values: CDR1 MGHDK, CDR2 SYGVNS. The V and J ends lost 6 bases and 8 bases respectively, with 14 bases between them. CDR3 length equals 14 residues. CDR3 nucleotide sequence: TGTGCCAGCAGAGAGACAGTAAGGGATTCACCCCTCCACTTT. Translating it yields CASRETVRDSPLHF.

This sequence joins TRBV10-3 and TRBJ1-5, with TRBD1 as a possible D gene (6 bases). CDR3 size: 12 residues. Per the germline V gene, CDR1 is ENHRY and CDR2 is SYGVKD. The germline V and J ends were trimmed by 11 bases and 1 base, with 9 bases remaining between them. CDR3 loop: CAGGASNQPQHF. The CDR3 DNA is TGTGCCGGGGGCGCGAGCAATCAGCCCCAGCATTTT.

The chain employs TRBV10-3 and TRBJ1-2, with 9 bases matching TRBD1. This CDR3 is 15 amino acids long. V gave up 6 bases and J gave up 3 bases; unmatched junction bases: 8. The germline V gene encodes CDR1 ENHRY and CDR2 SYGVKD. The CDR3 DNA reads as TGTGCCATCAGCTTCCCGGGACAGGGTGACTATGGCTACACCTTC. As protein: CAISFPGQGDYGYTF.

The CDR3 protein is CASSLDLGGRGTEQYF. Here the CDR3 DNA reads TGTGCCAGCAGCTTAGATCTAGGTGGCAGGGGGACCGAGCAGTACTTC. The rearrangement uses TRBV11-2 and TRBJ2-7, with 7 bases aligning to TRBD1. The germline gives CDR1 SGHAT, CDR2 FQNNGV. This CDR3 contains 16 residues. Trimming took 0 bases from V and 6 from J; bases not matched to a gene: 11.

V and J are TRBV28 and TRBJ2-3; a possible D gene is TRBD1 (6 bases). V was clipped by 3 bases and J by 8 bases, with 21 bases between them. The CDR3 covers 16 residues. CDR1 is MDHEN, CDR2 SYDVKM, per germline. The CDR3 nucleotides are TGTGCCAGCAGTTTCGACAGGACCCCCACGCGTGGTACGCAGTATTTT. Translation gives CASSFDRTPTRGTQYF.

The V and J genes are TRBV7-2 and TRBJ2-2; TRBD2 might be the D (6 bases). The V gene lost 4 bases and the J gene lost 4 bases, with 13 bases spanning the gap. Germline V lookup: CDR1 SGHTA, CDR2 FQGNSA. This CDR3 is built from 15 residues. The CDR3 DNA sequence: TGTGCCAGCAGCTCCGCCGGAGGGACCACCGGGGAGCTGTTTTTT. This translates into CASSSAGGTTGELFF.

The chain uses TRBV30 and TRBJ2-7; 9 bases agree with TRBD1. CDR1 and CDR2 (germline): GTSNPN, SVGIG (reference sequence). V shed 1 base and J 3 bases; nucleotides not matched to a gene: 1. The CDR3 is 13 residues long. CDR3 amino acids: CAWSEDRGYEQYF. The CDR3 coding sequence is TGTGCCTGGAGTGAGGACAGGGGCTACGAGCAGTACTTC.

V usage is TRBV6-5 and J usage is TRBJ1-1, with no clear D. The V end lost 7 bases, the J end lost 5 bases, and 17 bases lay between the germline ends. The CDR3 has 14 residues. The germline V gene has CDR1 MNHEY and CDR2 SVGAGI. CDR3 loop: CASIHSGVGTEAFF. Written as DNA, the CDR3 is TGTGCCAGCATTCATTCGGGTGTTGGTACTGAAGCTTTCTTT.

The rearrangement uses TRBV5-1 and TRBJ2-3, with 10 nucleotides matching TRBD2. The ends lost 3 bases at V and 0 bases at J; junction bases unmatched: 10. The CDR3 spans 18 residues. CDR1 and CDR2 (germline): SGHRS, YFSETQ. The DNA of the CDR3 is TGCGCCAGCAGCTCCGGACTAGCTAGCGGGAGTAGCACAGATACGCAGTATTTT. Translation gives CASSSGLASGSSTDTQYF.

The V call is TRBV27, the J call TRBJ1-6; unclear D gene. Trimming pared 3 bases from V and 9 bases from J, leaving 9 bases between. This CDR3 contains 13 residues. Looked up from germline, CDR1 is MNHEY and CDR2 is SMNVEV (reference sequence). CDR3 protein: CASSFGRGSPLHF. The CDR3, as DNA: TGTGCCAGCAGTTTCGGACGGGGTTCACCCCTCCACTTT.

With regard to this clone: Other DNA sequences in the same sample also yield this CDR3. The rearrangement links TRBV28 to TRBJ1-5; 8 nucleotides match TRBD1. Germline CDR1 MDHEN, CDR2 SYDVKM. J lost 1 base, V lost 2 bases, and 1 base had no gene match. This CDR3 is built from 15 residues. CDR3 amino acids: CASSLGQGSNQPQHF. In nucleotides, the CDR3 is TGTGCCAGCAGTTTAGGACAGGGAAGCAATCAGCCCCAGCATTTT.

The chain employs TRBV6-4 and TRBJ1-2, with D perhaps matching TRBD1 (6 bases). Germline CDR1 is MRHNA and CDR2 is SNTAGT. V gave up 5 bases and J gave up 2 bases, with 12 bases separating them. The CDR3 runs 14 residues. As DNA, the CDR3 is TGTGCCAGCAGTCCCGGGACACTCAACTATGGCTACACCTTC. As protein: CASSPGTLNYGYTF.

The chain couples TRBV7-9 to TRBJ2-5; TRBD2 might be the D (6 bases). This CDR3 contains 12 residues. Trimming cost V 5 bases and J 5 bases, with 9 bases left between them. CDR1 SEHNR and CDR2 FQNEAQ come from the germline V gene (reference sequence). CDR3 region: CASSPGVETQYF. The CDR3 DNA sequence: TGTGCCAGCAGCCCGGGAGTGGAGACCCAGTACTTC.

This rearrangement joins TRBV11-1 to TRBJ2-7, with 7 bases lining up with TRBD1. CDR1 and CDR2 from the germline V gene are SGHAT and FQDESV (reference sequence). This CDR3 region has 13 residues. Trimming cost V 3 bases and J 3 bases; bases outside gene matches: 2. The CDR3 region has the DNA TGTGCCAGCAGCTTCCGGGACAGCTACGAGCAGTACTTC. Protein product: CASSFRDSYEQYF.

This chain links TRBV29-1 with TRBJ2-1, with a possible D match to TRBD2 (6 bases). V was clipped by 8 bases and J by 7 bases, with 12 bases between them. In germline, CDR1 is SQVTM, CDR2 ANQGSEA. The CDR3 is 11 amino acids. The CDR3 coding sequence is TGCAGCTCCGGGACTTTGAATGAGCAGTTCTTC. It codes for CSSGTLNEQFF.

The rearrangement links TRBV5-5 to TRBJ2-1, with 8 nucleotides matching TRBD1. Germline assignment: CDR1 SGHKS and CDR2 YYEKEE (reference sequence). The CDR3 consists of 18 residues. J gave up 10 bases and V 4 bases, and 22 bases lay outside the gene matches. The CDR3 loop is CASSARAGTGTSRGEQFF. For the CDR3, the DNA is TGTGCCAGCAGCGCAAGAGCCGGGACAGGCACCTCCCGAGGGGAGCAGTTCTTC.

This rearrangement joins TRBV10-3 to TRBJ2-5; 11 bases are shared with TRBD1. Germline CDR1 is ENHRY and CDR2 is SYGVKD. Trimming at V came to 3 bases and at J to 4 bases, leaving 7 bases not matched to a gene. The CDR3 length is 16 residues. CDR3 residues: CAISDQDRGQGETQYF. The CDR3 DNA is TGTGCCATCAGTGATCAGGACAGGGGGCAGGGAGAGACCCAGTACTTC.

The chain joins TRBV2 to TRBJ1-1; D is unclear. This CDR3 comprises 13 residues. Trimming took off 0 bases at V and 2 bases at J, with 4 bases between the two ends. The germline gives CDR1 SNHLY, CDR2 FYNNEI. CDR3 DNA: TGTGCCAGCAGTGAAGCGCGAAACACTGAAGCTTTCTTT. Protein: CASSEARNTEAFF. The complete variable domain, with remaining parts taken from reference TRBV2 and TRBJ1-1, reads EPEVTQTPSHQVTQMGQEVILRCVPISNHLYFYWYRQILGQKVEFLVSFYNNEISEKSEIFDDQFSVERPDGSNFTLKIRSTKLEDSAMYFCASSEARNTEAFFGQGTRLTVV.

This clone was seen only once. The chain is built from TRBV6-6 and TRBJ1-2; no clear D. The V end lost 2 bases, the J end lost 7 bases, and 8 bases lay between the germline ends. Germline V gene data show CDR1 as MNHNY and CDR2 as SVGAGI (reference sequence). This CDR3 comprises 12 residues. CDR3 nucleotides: TGTGCCAGCAGTTACCCAGGTCGTGGCTACACCTTC. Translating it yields CASSYPGRGYTF.

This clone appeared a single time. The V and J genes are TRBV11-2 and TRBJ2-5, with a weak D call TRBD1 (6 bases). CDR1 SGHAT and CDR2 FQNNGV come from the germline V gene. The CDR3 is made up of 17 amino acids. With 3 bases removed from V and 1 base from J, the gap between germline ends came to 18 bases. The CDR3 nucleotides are TGTGCCAGCAGCTTCCACCAGACTACAGGGTTCCAAGAGACCCAGTACTTC. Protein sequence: CASSFHQTTGFQETQYF. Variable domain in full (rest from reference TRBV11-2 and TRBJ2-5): EAGVAQSPRYKIIEKRQSVAFWCNPISGHATLYWYQQILGQGPKLLIQFQNNGVVDDSQLPKDRFSAERLKGVDSTLKIQPAKLEDSAVYLCASSFHQTTGFQETQYFGPGTRLLVL.

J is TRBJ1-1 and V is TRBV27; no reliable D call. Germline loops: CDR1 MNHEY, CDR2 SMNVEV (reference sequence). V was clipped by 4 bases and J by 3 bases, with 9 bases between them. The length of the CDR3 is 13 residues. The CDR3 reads CASSYRLYTEAFF. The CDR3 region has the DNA TGTGCCAGCAGTTACCGGTTGTACACTGAAGCTTTCTTT.

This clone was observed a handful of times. DNA for the CDR3: TGTGCCAGCAGTGACTTGACAGAGAACACTGAAGCTTTCTTT. Protein sequence: CASSDLTENTEAFF. J is TRBJ1-1 and V is TRBV28; a weak D match, TRBD1 (5 bases). This CDR3 is built from 14 residues. The germline V gene has CDR1 MDHEN and CDR2 SYDVKM. V was shortened by 5 bases and J by 1 base, with 11 bases between the two germline ends.

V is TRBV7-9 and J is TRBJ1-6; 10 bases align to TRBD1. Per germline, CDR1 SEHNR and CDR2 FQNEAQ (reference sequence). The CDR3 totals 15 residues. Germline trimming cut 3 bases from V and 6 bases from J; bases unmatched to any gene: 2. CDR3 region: CASSLGTGVNSPLHF. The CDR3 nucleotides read TGTGCCAGCAGCTTGGGGACAGGGGTTAATTCACCCCTCCACTTT.

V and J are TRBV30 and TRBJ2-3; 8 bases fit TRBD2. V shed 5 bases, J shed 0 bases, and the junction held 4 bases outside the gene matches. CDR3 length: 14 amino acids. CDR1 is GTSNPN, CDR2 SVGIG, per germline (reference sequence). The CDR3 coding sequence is TGTGCCTGGGGAGCGGGAGCCAGCACAGATACGCAGTATTTT. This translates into CAWGAGASTDTQYF.

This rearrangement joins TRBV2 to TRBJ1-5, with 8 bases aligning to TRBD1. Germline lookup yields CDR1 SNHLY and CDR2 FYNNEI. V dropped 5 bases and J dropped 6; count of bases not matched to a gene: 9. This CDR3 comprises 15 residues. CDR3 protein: CASSLDRGDGQPQHF. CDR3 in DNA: TGTGCCAGCAGTCTTGACAGGGGTGACGGTCAGCCCCAGCATTTT.